The clone carrying this TCR beta chain has a count of ten or more. Its antigen is as yet unknown. The data belong to a study of identical twins. Study-level results: Rather than following the same donors, the conclusions depended on cross-sectional statistical analysis. Whereas memory repertoires showed no such difference, abundant cord blood beta clonotypes carried fewer insertions.

CDR3 size: 14 residues. Trimming removed 0 bases at V and 5 bases at J, with 11 bases between. Germline CDR1 MNHEY, CDR2 SVGAGI. A universal primer site was created by template switching, with the cDNA bearing unique molecular identifiers. TCRdb passed the 5' RACE reads through MiXCR, listing each CDR3 protein once. The data hold 450,000 to 650,000 distinct CDR3 sequences, with nearly 10% observed a single time. The sample was also linked to a second study, of yellow fever vaccine responses in identical twins.

The chain joins TRBV6-5 to TRBJ2-7; D is unresolved. The sequenced material came from PBMCs. The TCR originated in a woman aged 18-35 years in good health. The CDR3 spells CASSYSYSVDEQYF. As DNA, the CDR3 is TGTGCCAGCAGTTACTCGTACAGTGTGGACGAGCAGTACTTC.